Listed below are T cell receptor beta chains from one sample, sequenced in a study of vaccination effects on CD4 cells after COVID-19. Sequenced by immunoSEQ multiplex PCR; TCRdb stores in-frame clones only, minus some. The table shows just under 65,000 clones, with approximately 71% occurring only once. These receptors' targets are unknown. Here the sequenced sample was CD4+ T cells from PBMCs cultured with HCoV-OC43 spike peptides, taken before COVID-19 vaccination. Receptors originate from a human donor who received a COVID-19 vaccine. The CDR3 runs from the conserved cysteine through the conserved F or W. The order of the fields is clone size, J gene, D gene, V gene, CDR3 DNA, CDR3 protein. D genes are given only for firm matches. A row's size may be missing; if present it is once, few, many or a size class.

. TRBJ2-1 . TRBV2 TGTGCCAGCAGTGCAGGCAGGGCGATCTACAATGAGCAGTTCTTC CASSAGRAIYNEQFF
. TRBJ1-2 TRBD1 TRBV5-1 TGCGCCAGCAGCCCAGACAGGGGGCTAGCTGGCTACACCTTC CASSPDRGLAGYTF
. TRBJ1-2 . TRBV7-9 TGTGCCAGCAGCTTAGATCCGGGCATGGGCTACACCTTC CASSLDPGMGYTF
. TRBJ1-2 . TRBV27 TGTGCCAGCAGCGAAAGATTACACCACCCCTATGGCTACACCTTC CASSERLHHPYGYTF
. TRBJ1-2 . TRBV5-1 TGCGCCAGCAGCTTGGAGGGGACAACTGGGGGCTACACCTTC CASSLEGTTGGYTF
once TRBJ2-2 TRBD1 TRBV24-1 TGTGCCACAGGGGGCGAGGTCACCGGGGAGCTGTTTTTT CATGGEVTGELFF
. TRBJ1-2 TRBD1 TRBV28 TGTGCCAGTTTAACCCCCGAGGGGCAGGGGGCGCGATATGGCTACACCTTC CASLTPEGQGARYGYTF
. TRBJ2-5 TRBD1 TRBV5-5 TGTGCCAGCAGCCGAACCGGGACAGGGTACCAAGAGACCCAGTACTTC CASSRTGTGYQETQYF
. TRBJ2-5 TRBD1 TRBV30 TGTGCCTGGAGTCGAGCTAGGACAGGAACCCAAGAGACCCAGTACTTC CAWSRARTGTQETQYF
. TRBJ2-1 . TRBV5-8 TGTGCCAGCAGCTTGGGCCCAATAAACCACAATGAGCAGTTCTTC CASSLGPINHNEQFF
. TRBJ2-5 . TRBV2 TGTGCCAGCACGCGGGGAAAGGAGACCCAGTACTTC CASTRGKETQYF
. TRBJ2-1 TRBD2 TRBV10-1 TGCGCCAGCAGTGAGGGACTAGCGGGGGCCCGGGAGCAGTTCTTC CASSEGLAGAREQFF
. TRBJ1-4 TRBD1 TRBV18 TGTGCCAGCTCACCACGGACAGGGGGACCTAATGAAAAACTGTTTTTT CASSPRTGGPNEKLFF
. TRBJ1-6 TRBD1 TRBV6-6 TGTGCCAGCAGTTACGGGGGACAGGCAAAATCACCCCTCCACTTT CASSYGGQAKSPLHF
. TRBJ1-5 TRBD1 TRBV5-1 TGCGCCAGCAGCTTGGAGGGGGCAGGTGGTCAGCCCCAGCATTTT CASSLEGAGGQPQHF
. TRBJ1-1 . TRBV21-1 TGTGCCAGCAGCAGCCCCGGGGAGGGCACTGAAGCTTTCTTT CASSSPGEGTEAFF
. TRBJ2-2 . TRBV5-1 TGCGCCAGCAGCCACTTAGAAGGCCCCACAGGGACCGGGGAGCTGTTTTTT CASSHLEGPTGTGELFF
few TRBJ1-4 . TRBV18 TGTGCCAGCTCCCAGCCGCCGCAGGAAAAACTGTTTTTT CASSQPPQEKLFF
. TRBJ1-4 . TRBV19 TGTGCCAGTAGGGACAGAGCCCCCGGAAAACTGTTTTTT CASRDRAPGKLFF
. TRBJ1-2 . TRBV29-1 TGCAGCGCCATCAGGGGTAACTATGGCTACACCTTC CSAIRGNYGYTF
few TRBJ1-6 . TRBV30 TGTGCCTGGAGTGTACACCCTACTTCTAATTCACCCCTCCACTTT CAWSVHPTSNSPLHF
. TRBJ1-2 . TRBV5-5 TGTGCCAGCAGCTTAGGTCACAGGGTTAACTATGGCTACACCTTC CASSLGHRVNYGYTF
. TRBJ1-1 . TRBV28 TGTGCCAGCAGAGGACCGCCGAACACTGAAGCTTTCTTT CASRGPPNTEAFF
. TRBJ2-2 . TRBV7-2 TGTGCCAGCAGCGTCAGGACTCCTCTGAACACCGGGGAGCTGTTTTTT CASSVRTPLNTGELFF
few TRBJ1-2 . TRBV19 TGTGCCAGTAGTAAACGAGGGGGAAGGGACTATGGCTACACCTTC CASSKRGGRDYGYTF
. TRBJ2-1 . TRBV10-2 TGCGCCACCGGAAGGGGGGCCTACAATGAGCAGTTCTTC CATGRGAYNEQFF
once TRBJ2-2 TRBD1 TRBV5-1 TGCGCCAGCAGCACCCGACAGGGGGACACCGGGGAGCTGTTTTTT CASSTRQGDTGELFF
. TRBJ2-1 . TRBV27 TGTGTCGCGGGGGCCGGATACAATGAGCAGTTCTTC CVAGAGYNEQFF
. TRBJ2-3 . TRBV18 TGTGCCAGCTCTCCCGGGAGTCGCACAGATACGCAGTATTTT CASSPGSRTDTQYF
. TRBJ2-6 TRBD1 TRBV15 TGTGCCACCAGCAGACCATTCGGGACAGGAGGCTCTGGGGCCAACGTCCTGACTTTC CATSRPFGTGGSGANVLTF
. TRBJ1-5 . TRBV10-3 TGTGCCATTTCACGAGGAGCCGATAGCAATCAGCCCCAGCATTTT CAISRGADSNQPQHF
few TRBJ1-1 . TRBV2 TGTGCCAGCAGTGAAAATGGCGGCTTGAACACTGAAGCTTTCTTT CASSENGGLNTEAFF
. TRBJ1-2 TRBD1 TRBV6-5 TGTGCCAGCAGTACGGACAGGGACTATGGCTACACCTTC CASSTDRDYGYTF
. TRBJ2-2 . TRBV5-1 TGCGCCAGCAGCTCCCAGGGGAACACCGGGGAGCTGTTTTTT CASSSQGNTGELFF
. TRBJ1-6 . TRBV13 TGTGCCAGCAGCTATAAAGGGAGAGCCCTCCACTTT CASSYKGRALHF
. TRBJ1-2 . TRBV21-1 TGTGCCAGCAGCCCTCACGAGTCTGGTGTCTCTGGCTACACCTTC CASSPHESGVSGYTF
. TRBJ2-5 . TRBV5-1 TGCGCCAGCAGCTTAAAGGGGGAGGGGACCCAGTACTTC CASSLKGEGTQYF
. TRBJ2-5 TRBD2 TRBV3-1/TRBV3-2 TGTGCCAGCAGCTCCAGCGGGGGGGTACAAGAGACCCAGTACTTC CASSSSGGVQETQYF
. TRBJ2-4 TRBD1 TRBV19 TGTGCCAGTAGTAGCTCCACAGGGGGCTTTGCCAAAAACATTCAGTACTTC CASSSSTGGFAKNIQYF
. TRBJ2-5 . TRBV3-1/TRBV3-2 TGTGCCAGCAGCTCCTCAGAGACCCAGTACTTC CASSSSETQYF
. TRBJ2-1 TRBD2 TRBV27 TGTGCCAGCACACTAGCGGGGAGCTCCTACAATGAGCAGTTCTTC CASTLAGSSYNEQFF
. TRBJ1-6 . TRBV21-1 TGTGCCAGCAGCAAACCGAGCGCAGGGTCATATAATTCACCCCTCCACTTT CASSKPSAGSYNSPLHF
. TRBJ1-1 TRBD1 TRBV19 TGTGCCAGTAGCCCACGGGGGACAGCGAACACTGAAGCTTTCTTT CASSPRGTANTEAFF
. TRBJ1-1 . TRBV24-1 TGTGCCACCAGTGGACCGAACACTGAAGCTTTCTTT CATSGPNTEAFF
. TRBJ2-2 TRBD2 TRBV24-1 TGTGCCACCAGTCTCCCGGGACTAGCGGGGACCACCGGGGAGCTGTTTTTT CATSLPGLAGTTGELFF
. TRBJ1-2 TRBD1 TRBV5-1 TGCGCCAGCAGCCACGGACAGGGGGAGTATGGCTACACCTTC CASSHGQGEYGYTF
once TRBJ1-4 . TRBV6-6 TGTGCCAGCAGTTACTCGACTCAGGCAAATGAAAAACTGTTTTTT CASSYSTQANEKLFF
. TRBJ1-6 . TRBV14 TGTGCCAGCAGCCATAACAATTCACCCCTCCACTTT CASSHNNSPLHF
. TRBJ1-3 . TRBV2 TGTGCCAGCAGCCGAGGTTCGGGAAACACCATATATTTT CASSRGSGNTIYF
once TRBJ2-2 . TRBV6-5 TGTGCCAGCAGCTTCAGACTAACCACCGGGGAGCTGTTTTTT CASSFRLTTGELFF
. TRBJ1-1 . TRBV25-1 TGTGCCAGCAGTGATCGGGGACCGGTCGACACTGAAGCTTTCTTT CASSDRGPVDTEAFF
once TRBJ1-2 . TRBV15 TGTGCCACCAGCAGAGATGGGGACCCCCAGGAGGACTATGGCTACACCTTC CATSRDGDPQEDYGYTF